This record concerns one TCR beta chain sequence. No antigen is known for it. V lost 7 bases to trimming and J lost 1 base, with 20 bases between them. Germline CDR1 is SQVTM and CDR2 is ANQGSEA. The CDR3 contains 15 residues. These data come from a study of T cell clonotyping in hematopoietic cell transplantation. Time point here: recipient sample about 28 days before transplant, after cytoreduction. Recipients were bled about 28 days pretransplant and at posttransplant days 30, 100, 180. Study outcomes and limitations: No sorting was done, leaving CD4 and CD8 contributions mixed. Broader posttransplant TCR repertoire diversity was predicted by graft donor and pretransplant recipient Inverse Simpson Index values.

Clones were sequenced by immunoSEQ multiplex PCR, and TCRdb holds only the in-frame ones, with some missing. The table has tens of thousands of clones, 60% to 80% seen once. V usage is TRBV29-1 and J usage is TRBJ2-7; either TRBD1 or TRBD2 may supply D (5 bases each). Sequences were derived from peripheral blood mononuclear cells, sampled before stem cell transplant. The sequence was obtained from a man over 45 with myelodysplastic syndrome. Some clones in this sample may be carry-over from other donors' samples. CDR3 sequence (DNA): TGCAGCGCCCTTAAACTCCGGGACGTGTCCTACGAGCAGTACTTC. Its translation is CSALKLRDVSYEQYF.